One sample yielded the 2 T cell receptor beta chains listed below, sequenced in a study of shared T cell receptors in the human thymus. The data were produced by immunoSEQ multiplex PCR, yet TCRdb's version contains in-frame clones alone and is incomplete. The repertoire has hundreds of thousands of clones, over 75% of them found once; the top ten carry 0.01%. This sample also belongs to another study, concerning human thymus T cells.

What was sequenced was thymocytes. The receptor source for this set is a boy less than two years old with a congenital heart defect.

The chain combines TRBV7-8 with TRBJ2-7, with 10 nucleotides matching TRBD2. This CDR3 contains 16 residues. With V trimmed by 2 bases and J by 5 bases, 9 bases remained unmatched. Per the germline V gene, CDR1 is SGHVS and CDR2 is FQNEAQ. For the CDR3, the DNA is TGTGCCAGCAGCTTATACCCGTTAGCGGGAGGTGACGAGCAGTACTTC. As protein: CASSLYPLAGGDEQYF. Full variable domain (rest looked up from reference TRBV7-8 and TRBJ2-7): GAGVSQSPRYKVAKRGQDVALRCDPISGHVSLFWYQQALGQGPEFLTYFQNEAQLDKSGLPSDRFFAERPEGSVSTLKIQRTQQEDSAVYLCASSLYPLAGGDEQYFGPGTRLTVT.

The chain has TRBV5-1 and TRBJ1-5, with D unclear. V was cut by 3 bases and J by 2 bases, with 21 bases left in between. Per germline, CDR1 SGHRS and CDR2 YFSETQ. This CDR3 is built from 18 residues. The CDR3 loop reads CASSCPGIRSPRNQPQHF. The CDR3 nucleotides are TGCGCCAGCAGCTGCCCGGGGATTCGGTCGCCCCGCAATCAGCCCCAGCATTTT.